Listed below are T cell receptor beta chains from one sample, sequenced in a study of cytomegalovirus exposure and HLA in healthy donors. The table came from immunoSEQ multiplex PCR; TCRdb's copy has only in-frame clones and leaves some out. The sample shows around 130,000 clones, 88% of them seen only once. Sequencing was done on a sample of PBMCs. Receptor source: a woman aged 40 to 49 in good health and CMV-seronegative. The conserved cysteine and the conserved F or W are not part of the CDR3 here.

v_call: TRBV7-9
j_call: TRBJ2-5
cdr3_aa: SSSPRTVQETQY

v_call: TRBV19
j_call: TRBJ2-7
cdr3_aa: ASSIAGLHGQY

v_call: TRBV5-1
j_call: TRBJ2-1
cdr3_aa: ASSFSAGTYNEQF

v_call: TRBV7-9
j_call: TRBJ2-3
cdr3_aa: ASSSTSGSETQY

v_call: TRBV9
j_call: TRBJ2-1
cdr3_aa: ASSVAGDTGLGQF

v_call: TRBV6-6
j_call: TRBJ2-7
cdr3_aa: ASSYHLTAYEQY

v_call: TRBV7-9
j_call: TRBJ2-3
cdr3_aa: ASSLEVYDTQY

v_call: TRBV2
j_call: TRBJ1-4
cdr3_aa: ASTPRGEKLF

v_call: TRBV11-2
j_call: TRBJ2-1
cdr3_aa: ASSYGTSGIGEQF

v_call: TRBV12-5
j_call: TRBJ2-2
cdr3_aa: ASGLGATGDPGELF

v_call: TRBV7-9
j_call: TRBJ2-1
cdr3_aa: ASSWVGGANEQF

v_call: TRBV11-2
j_call: TRBJ2-1
cdr3_aa: ASSLVLAGLFNEQF

v_call: TRBV7-2
j_call: TRBJ2-2
cdr3_aa: ASSRRGLGELF

v_call: TRBV29-1
j_call: TRBJ2-1
cdr3_aa: SVSLVSNEQF

v_call: TRBV7-2
j_call: TRBJ2-6
cdr3_aa: ASSLDGSSGANVLT

v_call: TRBV11-2
j_call: TRBJ2-7
cdr3_aa: ASSSPWTGIYEQY

v_call: TRBV29-1
j_call: TRBJ1-1
cdr3_aa: SVVYRGFGTEAF

v_call: TRBV5-4
j_call: TRBJ2-7
cdr3_aa: ASSLGGLAGGPPYEQY

v_call: TRBV25-1
j_call: TRBJ2-3
cdr3_aa: ASSNFPGQGNSDTQY

v_call: TRBV7-8
j_call: TRBJ2-7
cdr3_aa: ASTQDSGGTVSYEQY

v_call: TRBV28
j_call: TRBJ1-1
cdr3_aa: ASSWADYTEAF

v_call: TRBV9
j_call: TRBJ2-3
cdr3_aa: ASSVGGLAGVTDTQY

v_call: TRBV10-3
j_call: TRBJ2-7
cdr3_aa: ATGLAGKLYEQY

v_call: TRBV7-9
j_call: TRBJ2-1
cdr3_aa: ASTSGTNEQF

v_call: TRBV19
j_call: TRBJ1-2
cdr3_aa: ASTSFEGAAAYGYT

v_call: TRBV28
j_call: TRBJ1-4
cdr3_aa: ASSFWAPNEKLF